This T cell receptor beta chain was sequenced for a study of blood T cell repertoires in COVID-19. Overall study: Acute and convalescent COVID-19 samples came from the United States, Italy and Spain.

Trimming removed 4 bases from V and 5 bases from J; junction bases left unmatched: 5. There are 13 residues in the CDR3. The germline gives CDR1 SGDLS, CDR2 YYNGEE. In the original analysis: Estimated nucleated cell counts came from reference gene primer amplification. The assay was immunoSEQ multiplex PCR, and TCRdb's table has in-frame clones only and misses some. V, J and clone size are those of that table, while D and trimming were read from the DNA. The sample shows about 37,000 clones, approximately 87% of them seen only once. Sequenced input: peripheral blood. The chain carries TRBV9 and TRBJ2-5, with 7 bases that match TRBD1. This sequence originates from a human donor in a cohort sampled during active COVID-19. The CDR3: CASSSTGTETQYF. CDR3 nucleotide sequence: TGTGCCAGCAGCTCGACAGGGACCGAGACCCAGTACTTC.